The rows below give T cell receptor beta chains drawn from one sample of a study of T cell repertoires in cytomegalovirus infection. Each CDR3 protein gets one entry after TCRdb re-called the reads with MiXCR. Found here are about 310,000 distinct CDR3 sequences, roughly 15% of them singletons; the top ten hold around 12%. Sequenced: PBMCs. The receptors were sampled from a human donor in good health (CMV status not recorded). Some clones in this sample may be carry-over from other donors' samples. Each CDR3 is given with its conserved first and last residue. Each record gives: clone size, V gene, D gene, J gene, CDR3 protein, CDR3 DNA. D genes are given only for firm matches. Size values are once, few and many counts, or a class for expanded clones, and some rows have none.

clone size: NA; V gene: TRBV7-9; D gene: NA; J gene: TRBJ2-1; CDR3 protein: CASRPEGNEQFF; CDR3 DNA: TGTGCCAGCAGACCTGAGGGCAATGAGCAGTTCTTC
clone size: many; V gene: TRBV12-3/TRBV12-4; D gene: TRBD1; J gene: TRBJ2-7; CDR3 protein: CASSVRQGRNEQYF; CDR3 DNA: TGTGCCAGCAGTGTCCGACAGGGGAGGAACGAGCAGTACTTC
clone size: NA; V gene: TRBV12-3/TRBV12-4; D gene: TRBD1; J gene: TRBJ1-5; CDR3 protein: CASSPGTVYGQPQHF; CDR3 DNA: TGTGCCAGCAGCCCCGGGACAGTGTACGGTCAGCCCCAGCATTTT
clone size: NA; V gene: TRBV6-5; D gene: NA; J gene: TRBJ2-5; CDR3 protein: CASSYTGWDETQYF; CDR3 DNA: TGTGCCAGCAGTTATACGGGGTGGGATGAGACCCAGTACTTC
clone size: few; V gene: TRBV2; D gene: NA; J gene: TRBJ1-5; CDR3 protein: CASNGGRGNQPQHF; CDR3 DNA: TGTGCCAGCAATGGGGGGCGAGGCAATCAGCCCCAGCATTTT
clone size: few; V gene: TRBV6-1; D gene: TRBD2; J gene: TRBJ2-5; CDR3 protein: CASTTSGGAGETQYF; CDR3 DNA: TGTGCCAGCACAACTAGCGGGGGGGCCGGGGAGACCCAGTACTTC
clone size: NA; V gene: TRBV28; D gene: TRBD1; J gene: TRBJ2-7; CDR3 protein: CASSPPGYRGLYEQYF; CDR3 DNA: TGTGCCAGCAGTCCACCCGGATACAGGGGGCTATACGAGCAGTACTTC
clone size: many; V gene: TRBV20-1; D gene: NA; J gene: TRBJ1-2; CDR3 protein: CSARDGVRGSNGYTF; CDR3 DNA: TGCAGTGCTAGAGATGGAGTCAGGGGATCCAATGGCTACACCTTC
clone size: NA; V gene: TRBV5-1; D gene: NA; J gene: TRBJ1-2; CDR3 protein: CASSSERGDYGYTF; CDR3 DNA: TGCGCCAGCAGCTCGGAAAGGGGAGACTATGGCTACACCTTC
clone size: NA; V gene: TRBV10-3; D gene: NA; J gene: TRBJ1-5; CDR3 protein: CAINAMGQILPSNQPQHF; CDR3 DNA: TGTGCCATCAACGCGATGGGGCAGATACTACCTAGCAATCAGCCCCAGCATTTT
clone size: NA; V gene: TRBV7-2; D gene: TRBD2; J gene: TRBJ2-7; CDR3 protein: CASSFNSGGAYEQYF; CDR3 DNA: TGTGCCAGCAGCTTTAATAGCGGGGGGGCCTACGAGCAGTACTTC
clone size: NA; V gene: TRBV19; D gene: NA; J gene: TRBJ1-4; CDR3 protein: CASSIGGEKLFF; CDR3 DNA: TGTGCCAGTAGTATTGGGGGTGAAAAACTGTTTTTT
clone size: many; V gene: TRBV7-2; D gene: TRBD2; J gene: TRBJ2-2; CDR3 protein: CASSFERGHGELFF; CDR3 DNA: TGTGCCAGCAGCTTCGAGCGGGGGCACGGGGAGCTGTTTTTT
clone size: many; V gene: TRBV28; D gene: TRBD1; J gene: TRBJ2-6; CDR3 protein: CASSFPRPGQGASGANVLTF; CDR3 DNA: TGTGCCAGCAGTTTCCCTCGTCCGGGACAGGGGGCGTCAGGGGCCAACGTCCTGACTTTC
clone size: NA; V gene: TRBV2; D gene: NA; J gene: TRBJ1-5; CDR3 protein: CASSGLDSNQPQHF; CDR3 DNA: TGTGCCAGCAGTGGGCTGGATAGCAATCAGCCCCAGCATTTT
clone size: NA; V gene: TRBV18; D gene: NA; J gene: TRBJ2-3; CDR3 protein: CASSPPEATDTQYF; CDR3 DNA: TGTGCCAGCTCACCCCCTGAAGCCACAGATACGCAGTATTTT
clone size: many; V gene: TRBV12-3/TRBV12-4; D gene: TRBD1; J gene: TRBJ2-6; CDR3 protein: CASRKSGTGGFGANVLTF; CDR3 DNA: TGTGCCAGCAGAAAATCCGGGACAGGGGGCTTTGGGGCCAACGTCCTGACTTTC
clone size: NA; V gene: TRBV11-3; D gene: NA; J gene: TRBJ2-1; CDR3 protein: CASSSYGEQFF; CDR3 DNA: TGTGCCAGCAGCTCATATGGGGAGCAGTTCTTC
clone size: few; V gene: TRBV6-2/TRBV6-3; D gene: NA; J gene: TRBJ2-2; CDR3 protein: CASSYPPGTGELFF; CDR3 DNA: TGTGCCAGCAGTTACCCACCGGGCACCGGGGAGCTGTTTTTT
clone size: few; V gene: TRBV6-1; D gene: TRBD2; J gene: TRBJ2-2; CDR3 protein: CASSDWTSGGGTGELFF; CDR3 DNA: TGTGCCAGCAGTGACTGGACTAGCGGGGGGGGCACCGGGGAGCTGTTTTTT
clone size: few; V gene: TRBV18; D gene: NA; J gene: TRBJ1-1; CDR3 protein: CASSLPQGGTEAFF; CDR3 DNA: TGTGCCAGCTCACTCCCACAGGGCGGCACTGAAGCTTTCTTT
clone size: many; V gene: TRBV10-2; D gene: TRBD1; J gene: TRBJ2-7; CDR3 protein: CASRGTGPYEQYF; CDR3 DNA: TGCGCCAGCAGGGGGACAGGACCGTACGAGCAGTACTTC
clone size: NA; V gene: TRBV12-3/TRBV12-4; D gene: NA; J gene: TRBJ2-1; CDR3 protein: CASSFYQGSYNEQFF; CDR3 DNA: TGTGCCAGCAGTTTCTATCAGGGTTCCTACAATGAGCAGTTCTTC
clone size: many; V gene: TRBV7-2; D gene: TRBD1; J gene: TRBJ1-3; CDR3 protein: CASSPRTGRASGNTIYF; CDR3 DNA: TGTGCCAGCAGCCCAAGGACAGGGAGGGCCTCTGGAAACACCATATATTTT
clone size: few; V gene: TRBV28; D gene: NA; J gene: TRBJ2-1; CDR3 protein: CASRIGGYSYNEQFF; CDR3 DNA: TGTGCCAGCAGGATTGGTGGGTACTCTTACAATGAGCAGTTCTTC
clone size: few; V gene: TRBV7-2; D gene: NA; J gene: TRBJ1-1; CDR3 protein: CASSLGGAGSTEAFF; CDR3 DNA: TGTGCCAGCAGCTTAGGAGGGGCAGGGAGCACTGAAGCTTTCTTT
clone size: NA; V gene: TRBV10-3; D gene: TRBD1; J gene: TRBJ1-1; CDR3 protein: CAIRETGGQNTEAFF; CDR3 DNA: TGTGCCATCAGGGAAACAGGGGGCCAAAACACTGAAGCTTTCTTT
clone size: many; V gene: TRBV7-9; D gene: NA; J gene: TRBJ2-7; CDR3 protein: CASSFDPGTEQYF; CDR3 DNA: TGTGCCAGCAGCTTCGACCCTGGGACCGAGCAGTACTTC
clone size: few; V gene: TRBV7-2; D gene: TRBD1; J gene: TRBJ2-5; CDR3 protein: CASSFGQGRRETQYF; CDR3 DNA: TGTGCCAGCAGCTTCGGACAGGGGCGTCGGGAGACCCAGTACTTC
clone size: few; V gene: TRBV3-1; D gene: NA; J gene: TRBJ1-1; CDR3 protein: CASSQERGFEAFF; CDR3 DNA: TGTGCCAGCAGCCAAGAACGAGGGTTCGAAGCTTTCTTT
clone size: NA; V gene: TRBV11-1; D gene: NA; J gene: TRBJ2-1; CDR3 protein: CASKTGIEQFF; CDR3 DNA: TGTGCCAGCAAAACAGGGATTGAGCAGTTCTTC
clone size: many; V gene: TRBV11-2; D gene: NA; J gene: TRBJ1-6; CDR3 protein: CASSFNSRGVYNSPLHF; CDR3 DNA: TGTGCCAGCAGCTTTAACAGTCGCGGTGTCTATAATTCACCCCTCCACTTT
clone size: NA; V gene: TRBV18; D gene: NA; J gene: TRBJ1-2; CDR3 protein: CASSPPGTDGYTF; CDR3 DNA: TGTGCCAGCTCACCACCTGGGACGGACGGCTACACCTTC
clone size: many; V gene: TRBV27; D gene: NA; J gene: TRBJ2-7; CDR3 protein: CASSLEIRAGRTYEQYF; CDR3 DNA: TGTGCCAGCAGTCTAGAAATCCGGGCCGGACGTACCTACGAGCAGTACTTC
clone size: few; V gene: TRBV20-1; D gene: NA; J gene: TRBJ2-7; CDR3 protein: CSAREVVAPYEQYF; CDR3 DNA: TGCAGTGCTAGGGAGGTGGTGGCCCCGTACGAGCAGTACTTC
clone size: few; V gene: TRBV12-3/TRBV12-4; D gene: TRBD1; J gene: TRBJ1-6; CDR3 protein: CASRPTGAGNSPLHF; CDR3 DNA: TGTGCCAGCAGACCAACAGGGGCCGGGAATTCACCCCTCCACTTT
clone size: NA; V gene: TRBV15; D gene: TRBD2; J gene: TRBJ2-3; CDR3 protein: CATSRGRLASDTQYF; CDR3 DNA: TGTGCCACCAGCAGAGGAAGACTAGCTTCAGATACGCAGTATTTT
clone size: NA; V gene: TRBV6-2/TRBV6-3; D gene: NA; J gene: TRBJ1-6; CDR3 protein: CASSYGWDSPLHF; CDR3 DNA: TGTGCCAGCAGTTACGGCTGGGATTCACCCCTCCACTTT
clone size: many; V gene: TRBV7-8; D gene: NA; J gene: TRBJ2-7; CDR3 protein: CASSLDYEQYF; CDR3 DNA: TGTGCCAGCAGCTTAGACTACGAGCAGTACTTC
clone size: few; V gene: TRBV5-5; D gene: NA; J gene: TRBJ2-1; CDR3 protein: CASSLEAGSSSYNEQFF; CDR3 DNA: TGTGCCAGCAGCTTGGAGGCAGGGTCAAGCTCCTACAATGAGCAGTTCTTC
clone size: many; V gene: TRBV7-2; D gene: NA; J gene: TRBJ1-2; CDR3 protein: CASSLFEGRGGYTF; CDR3 DNA: TGTGCCAGCAGCTTATTTGAGGGGCGAGGGGGCTACACCTTC
clone size: many; V gene: TRBV12-3/TRBV12-4; D gene: NA; J gene: TRBJ2-7; CDR3 protein: CASSLRGAFKDEQYF; CDR3 DNA: TGTGCCAGCAGTTTAAGGGGGGCGTTTAAGGACGAGCAGTACTTC
clone size: once; V gene: TRBV2; D gene: NA; J gene: TRBJ2-2; CDR3 protein: CASSEVPSGELFF; CDR3 DNA: TGTGCCAGCAGTGAAGTCCCTTCCGGGGAGCTGTTTTTT
clone size: many; V gene: TRBV24-1; D gene: TRBD1; J gene: TRBJ1-5; CDR3 protein: CATGTAEDQPQHF; CDR3 DNA: TGTGCCACCGGGACAGCGGAGGATCAGCCCCAGCATTTT
clone size: NA; V gene: TRBV6-2/TRBV6-3; D gene: NA; J gene: TRBJ2-3; CDR3 protein: CASSPSTGVYDTDTQYF; CDR3 DNA: TGTGCCAGCAGTCCCAGCACAGGAGTTTATGACACAGATACGCAGTATTTT
clone size: NA; V gene: TRBV2; D gene: NA; J gene: TRBJ1-1; CDR3 protein: CASSDRGRTAPRGLFGEAFF; CDR3 DNA: TGTGCCAGCAGTGATCGCGGGAGGACAGCGCCTAGAGGACTTTTTGGTGAAGCTTTCTTT
clone size: NA; V gene: TRBV6-2/TRBV6-3; D gene: NA; J gene: TRBJ1-5; CDR3 protein: CASSSLPNQPQHF; CDR3 DNA: TGTGCCAGCAGTTCCCTGCCCAATCAGCCCCAGCATTTT